The present T cell receptor beta chain was sequenced within a study of blood T cell repertoires in COVID-19. This table comes from immunoSEQ multiplex PCR, and its TCRdb copy is limited to in-frame clones, with some not included. Counted here are 80,000 or so clones, 65% to 85% occurring once; the ten biggest clones make up about 16%. V trimming: 1 base; J trimming: 5 bases; junction bases outside the gene matches: 0. CDR3 length: 14 residues. The V gene's germline CDR1 is SEHNR and CDR2 FQNEAQ (reference sequence). Material for sequencing was peripheral blood. The rearrangement joins TRBV7-9 to TRBJ1-5; 9 nucleotides agree with TRBD1. The clonotype was recovered from a woman aged 80 or over with acute or convalescent COVID-19. The CDR3 sequence is CASSLGTGDQPQHF. The CDR3 region has the DNA TGTGCCAGCAGCTTAGGGACAGGGGATCAGCCCCAGCATTTT.